Reported below is one T cell receptor beta chain. Method: immunoSEQ multiplex PCR; TCRdb's copy keeps in-frame clones and lacks some. The data show approximately 190,000 clones, around 90% seen once. This specimen comes from a study of blood T cell repertoires in COVID-19. The sequence was collected from a man aged 50-60 years with acute or convalescent COVID-19. The sequenced material came from peripheral blood.

CDR3 in DNA: TGTGCCAGCAGCTTAAAACCGGGTACGAACACTGAAGCTTTCTTT. It translates to CASSLKPGTNTEAFF. The rearrangement links TRBV7-2 to TRBJ1-1, with unresolved D. Germline loops: CDR1 SGHTA, CDR2 FQGNSA. V was shortened by 2 bases and J by 1 base, with 11 bases between the two germline ends. The CDR3 is made up of 15 amino acids.